These 27 T cell receptor beta chains were sequenced from one sample in a study of PD-1 blockade in classical Hodgkin lymphoma. Libraries were prepared by immunoSEQ multiplex PCR; TCRdb keeps only in-frame clonotypes and omits some of them. This sample yields around 30,000 clones, of which 80% to 95% are seen a single time; 3.8% belongs to the top ten. The time point is: newly diagnosed, previously untreated cHL patient sample. Sequenced material: peripheral blood mononuclear cells (PBMCs). The source is a human donor with classical Hodgkin lymphoma.

The chain's CDR3 is CASNPTGRYGYTF. In DNA form, the CDR3 reads TGTGCCAGCAACCCGACAGGGAGGTATGGCTACACCTTC. The V call is TRBV28, the J call TRBJ1-2; 7 bases agree with TRBD1. CDR1 is MDHEN, CDR2 SYDVKM, per germline. The CDR3 sequence is 13 residues long. The V gene end was trimmed by 7 bases and the J gene end by 5 bases; junction bases not matched to a gene: 7.

The chain is built from TRBV5-4 and TRBJ2-5; D possibly matches TRBD1 or TRBD2 (7 bases each). Germline V gene data show CDR1 as SGHNT and CDR2 as YYREEE (reference sequence). CDR3 length: 16 residues. V was pared by 4 bases and J by 5 bases, with 21 bases between. CDR3 coding DNA: TGTGCCAGCAGCCAGGGGGGGAGCTCGGAGCTCGAGACCCAGTACTTC. Translated, it gives CASSQGGSSELETQYF.

V gene TRBV29-1 combines with J gene TRBJ2-3; D possibly corresponds to TRBD1 (6 bases). V shed 4 bases and J shed 2 bases, with 10 bases lying between them. The CDR3 runs to 13 residues. CDR1 is SQVTM and CDR2 is ANQGSEA in the germline V gene. Written as DNA, the CDR3 is TGCAGCGTTGCGGGACAACTCACAGATACGCAGTATTTT. It translates to CSVAGQLTDTQYF.

The gene calls are TRBV7-6 and TRBJ2-6; D remains ambiguous. The CDR3 spans 15 residues. V was cut by 4 bases and J by 4 bases, with 11 bases left in between. Germline lookup yields CDR1 SGHVS and CDR2 FNYEAQ. DNA for the CDR3: TGTGCCAGCAGCTCTCCCTCGAGAGGGGCCAACGTCCTGACTTTC. It yields the protein CASSSPSRGANVLTF.

The CDR3 reads CASSLGTSGRIGGELFF. In nucleotides, the CDR3 is TGTGCCAGTAGTCTCGGGACTAGCGGGAGGATTGGCGGGGAGCTGTTTTTT. The chain recombines TRBV19 with TRBJ2-2, with 15 bases identical to TRBD2. The V gene's germline CDR1 is LNHDA and CDR2 SQIVND (reference sequence). The junction had 8 bases not matched to a gene; V was cut back by 5 bases and J by 7 bases. This CDR3 has 17 residues.

This clone appeared once. The chain is built from TRBV30 and TRBJ2-5; possible D gene TRBD2, 5 bases. The V end was cut by 2 bases, the J end by 7 bases, with 14 bases between. This CDR3 comprises 13 residues. The V gene's germline CDR1 is GTSNPN and CDR2 SVGIG (reference sequence). CDR3 in amino acids: CAWSKLVLGTQYF. The DNA of the CDR3 is TGTGCCTGGAGTAAACTAGTTTTGGGGACCCAGTACTTC.

This sequence joins TRBV5-8 and TRBJ2-7, with D unresolved. The germline CDR1 and CDR2 sequences are SGHTS and YDEGEE. There are 15 residues in the CDR3. Between the trimmed V and J ends, which lost 4 bases and 0 bases, there was a span of 14 bases. The CDR3 nucleotides are TGTGCCAGCAGCCCCCGGGTCAGAAGCTCCTACGAGCAGTACTTC. This gives the protein CASSPRVRSSYEQYF.

V and J are TRBV6-1 and TRBJ2-7, with TRBD1 as a possible D gene (5 bases). The germline gives CDR1 MNHNS, CDR2 SASEGT. Trimming took off 5 bases at V and 4 bases at J, with 18 bases between the two ends. The CDR3 is 15 amino acids. The CDR3 protein is CASSRTTDGRYEQYF. The CDR3 DNA is TGTGCCAGCAGTAGGACAACGGACGGAAGGTACGAGCAGTACTTC.

The V call is TRBV7-6, the J call TRBJ1-2; D possibly corresponds to TRBD1 (5 bases). Germline lookup yields CDR1 SGHVS and CDR2 FNYEAQ. The V gene lost 7 bases and the J gene lost 4 bases, with 13 bases spanning the gap. This CDR3 region has 13 residues. Here the CDR3 DNA reads TGTGCCAGCACCCCCCAGGGACCCTATGGCTACACCTTC. This codes for CASTPQGPYGYTF. The full variable domain, in which reference TRBV7-6 and TRBJ1-2 provide the parts outside the CDR3, is GAGVSQSPRYKVTKRGQDVALRCDPISGHVSLYWYRQALGQGPEFLTYFNYEAQQDKSGLPNDRFSAERPEGSISTLTIQRTEQRDSAMYRCASTPQGPYGYTFGSGTRLTVV.

This rearrangement joins TRBV6-5 to TRBJ2-1; 11 bases are shared with TRBD2. Trimming at V came to 6 bases and at J to 4 bases, leaving 5 bases not matched to a gene. The CDR3 contains 15 residues. Germline V gene lookup returns CDR1 MNHEY and CDR2 SVGAGI. CDR3 nucleotides: TGTGCCAGCAGGATAGCGGGAGGGCCTTACAATGAGCAGTTCTTC. It yields the protein CASRIAGGPYNEQFF.

The J gene is TRBJ2-7, the V gene TRBV5-4, with 13 bases lining up with TRBD2. Germline V lookup: CDR1 SGHNT, CDR2 YYREEE (reference sequence). V trimming: 0 bases; J trimming: 6 bases; junction bases outside the gene matches: 3. The CDR3 spans 15 residues. CDR3 protein: CASSLGLAGGFEQYF. Here the CDR3 DNA reads TGTGCCAGCAGCTTGGGACTAGCGGGAGGTTTCGAGCAGTACTTC.

The chain recombines TRBV5-1 with TRBJ2-1; D gene ambiguous. The CDR3 totals 13 residues. CDR1 SGHRS and CDR2 YFSETQ come from the germline V gene. Trimming cost V 4 bases and J 5 bases, with 10 bases left between them. This CDR3 is CASSPDWNNEQFF. The CDR3 DNA sequence: TGCGCCAGCAGCCCCGACTGGAACAATGAGCAGTTCTTC. Full variable domain (rest looked up from reference TRBV5-1 and TRBJ2-1): KAGVTQTPRYLIKTRGQQVTLSCSPISGHRSVSWYQQTPGQGLQFLFEYFSETQRNKGNFPGRFSGRQFSNSRSEMNVSTLELGDSALYLCASSPDWNNEQFFGPGTRLTVL.

V gene TRBV5-8 combines with J gene TRBJ2-2; D possibly corresponds to TRBD2 (6 bases). Germline CDR1 is SGHTS and CDR2 is YDEGEE. Trimming stripped 3 bases from V and 2 bases from J, with 11 bases between. The CDR3 spans 15 residues. CDR3 in amino acids: CASSWDLSNTGELFF. CDR3 bases: TGTGCCAGCAGCTGGGACTTGTCAAACACCGGGGAGCTGTTTTTT.

The chain is built from TRBV28 and TRBJ2-5; 13 bases are a match to TRBD2. The CDR3 has 16 residues. Trimming removed 5 bases from V and 3 bases from J; junction bases left unmatched: 6. Germline V gene lookup returns CDR1 MDHEN and CDR2 SYDVKM. The CDR3 region is CASSKETSGREETQYF. The CDR3 DNA is TGTGCCAGCAGTAAGGAAACTAGCGGGAGGGAAGAGACCCAGTACTTC.

In its sample, this clone was seen once. For the CDR3, the DNA is TGCGCCAGCGGCAAAGGGCTAGCGGGAAACGGAGAGACCCAGTACTTC. Amino acid sequence: CASGKGLAGNGETQYF. This chain connects TRBV5-1 to TRBJ2-5, with 9 nucleotides matching TRBD2. CDR3 length: 16 residues. CDR1 is SGHRS, CDR2 YFSETQ, per germline. J was trimmed by 4 bases and V by 7 bases; bases with no gene match: 14.

This sequence joins TRBV7-2 and TRBJ1-1; D call uncertain. Germline CDR1 and CDR2: SGHTA and FQGNSA. V was shortened by 5 bases and J by 1 base, with 17 bases between the two germline ends. The CDR3 spans 16 residues. The CDR3 protein is CASSKALEGWNTEAFF. DNA of the CDR3: TGTGCCAGCAGCAAAGCCTTGGAGGGATGGAACACTGAAGCTTTCTTT.

The genes are TRBV7-9 and TRBJ2-3; no firm D call. Trimming stripped 3 bases from V and 0 bases from J, with 10 bases between. This CDR3 has 15 amino acids. Germline V gene lookup returns CDR1 SEHNR and CDR2 FQNEAQ (reference sequence). CDR3 nucleotides: TGTGCCAGCAGCTTTCTACTGCCTAGCACAGATACGCAGTATTTT. Amino acid sequence: CASSFLLPSTDTQYF.

The chain's CDR3 is CASSPTPGGQGETQYF. CDR3 sequence (DNA): TGCGCCAGCAGCCCCACTCCGGGAGGGCAGGGAGAGACCCAGTACTTC. The V call is TRBV5-1, the J call TRBJ2-5, with TRBD2 matching 8 bases. In germline, CDR1 is SGHRS, CDR2 YFSETQ. The CDR3 covers 16 residues. After removal of 4 bases from V and 4 bases from J, the junction contained 12 bases not matched to a gene.

This clone has only a few counts. This chain links TRBV6-6 with TRBJ2-1, with 12 nucleotides matching TRBD2. The J segment lost 14 bases and the V segment lost 4 bases, leaving 6 bases of the junction unmatched. This CDR3 has 13 amino acids. Germline V gene lookup returns CDR1 MNHNY and CDR2 SVGAGI (reference sequence). CDR3: CASSLASGRGKFF. CDR3 nucleotide sequence: TGTGCCAGCAGTTTGGCTAGCGGGAGGGGGAAGTTCTTC.

The V and J genes are TRBV2 and TRBJ1-2; D possibly corresponds to TRBD1 (6 bases). V shed 4 bases and J shed 2 bases, with 11 bases lying between them. Germline values: CDR1 SNHLY, CDR2 FYNNEI. The CDR3 covers 14 residues. CDR3 sequence (DNA): TGTGCCAGCAGTGTTAACAGGGTGAACTATGGCTACACCTTC. As protein: CASSVNRVNYGYTF. The full variable domain, with the rest looked up from reference TRBV2 and TRBJ1-2, is EPEVTQTPSHQVTQMGQEVILRCVPISNHLYFYWYRQILGQKVEFLVSFYNNEISEKSEIFDDQFSVERPDGSNFTLKIRSTKLEDSAMYFCASSVNRVNYGYTFGSGTRLTVV.

The chain is built from TRBV7-2 and TRBJ2-7; D unclear. The germline V gene has CDR1 SGHTA and CDR2 FQGNSA. The CDR3 is 14 amino acids. Trimming stripped 5 bases from V and 6 bases from J, with 17 bases between. CDR3 nucleotide sequence: TGTGCCAGCAGCCCAGAGGTTTCTAGAGCCGAGCAGTACTTC. This gives the protein CASSPEVSRAEQYF.

The chain links TRBV5-4 to TRBJ1-2, with D uncertain. CDR3 size: 15 residues. Trimming removed 2 bases at V and 5 bases at J, with 16 bases between. Germline CDR1 is SGHNT and CDR2 is YYREEE (reference sequence). The CDR3 region is CASSLDGSAPYGYTF. CDR3 nucleotides: TGTGCCAGCAGCTTAGACGGCAGTGCACCTTATGGCTACACCTTC. The entire variable domain, with the rest obtained from reference TRBV5-4 and TRBJ1-2, is as follows: ETGVTQSPTHLIKTRGQQVTLRCSSQSGHNTVSWYQQALGQGPQFIFQYYREEENGRGNFPPRFSGLQFPNYSSELNVNALELDDSALYLCASSLDGSAPYGYTFGSGTRLTVV.

The V and J genes are TRBV2 and TRBJ1-5, with D unclear. V was trimmed by 5 bases and J by 2 bases, leaving 10 bases between them. The CDR3 has 14 amino acids. Germline CDR1 SNHLY, CDR2 FYNNEI. CDR3 amino acids: CASSLQEGNQPQHF. The CDR3 region has the DNA TGTGCCAGCAGTTTGCAGGAAGGCAATCAGCCCCAGCATTTT.

The chain carries TRBV7-9 and TRBJ1-5; D not resolved. This CDR3 comprises 15 residues. V gave up 5 bases and J gave up 0 bases, with 11 bases separating them. Per the germline V gene, CDR1 is SEHNR and CDR2 is FQNEAQ (reference sequence). The CDR3: CASSPGPYSNQPQHF. CDR3 coding DNA: TGTGCCAGCAGCCCTGGCCCGTATAGCAATCAGCCCCAGCATTTT. The full variable domain, in which reference TRBV7-9 and TRBJ1-5 provide the parts outside the CDR3, is DTGVSQNPRHKITKRGQNVTFRCDPISEHNRLYWYRQTLGQGPEFLTYFQNEAQLEKSRLLSDRFSAERPKGSFSTLEIQRTEQGDSAMYLCASSPGPYSNQPQHFGDGTRLSIL.

V usage is TRBV5-4 and J usage is TRBJ2-3; 9 nucleotides line up with TRBD1. Germline assignment: CDR1 SGHNT and CDR2 YYREEE (reference sequence). The junction had 12 bases not matched to a gene; V was cut back by 3 bases and J by 7 bases. The CDR3 runs to 16 residues. The CDR3 protein is CASSSAGQGPVNTQYF. DNA for the CDR3: TGTGCCAGCAGCTCCGCCGGACAGGGGCCTGTCAATACGCAGTATTTT.

This clone was recorded only once. CDR3 in amino acids: CASSLIPSSGEQFF. The CDR3, as DNA: TGTGCCAGCAGCTTAATCCCCTCCAGCGGAGAGCAGTTCTTC. J is TRBJ2-1 and V is TRBV7-2; D possibly corresponds to TRBD2 (5 bases). Germline-derived CDR1 and CDR2 are SGHTA and FQGNSA. With 2 bases removed from V and 10 bases from J, the gap between germline ends came to 15 bases. The CDR3 runs 14 residues.

This chain joins TRBV5-1 and TRBJ2-3; the match to TRBD2 covers 10 bases. The V gene end was trimmed by 4 bases and the J gene end by 4 bases; junction bases not matched to a gene: 15. This CDR3 is 18 amino acids long. Germline V gene data show CDR1 as SGHRS and CDR2 as YFSETQ. The CDR3 spells CASSAGRTSGGTSDTQYF. The CDR3 DNA is TGCGCCAGCAGCGCCGGACGGACTAGCGGCGGCACGTCAGATACGCAGTATTTT.